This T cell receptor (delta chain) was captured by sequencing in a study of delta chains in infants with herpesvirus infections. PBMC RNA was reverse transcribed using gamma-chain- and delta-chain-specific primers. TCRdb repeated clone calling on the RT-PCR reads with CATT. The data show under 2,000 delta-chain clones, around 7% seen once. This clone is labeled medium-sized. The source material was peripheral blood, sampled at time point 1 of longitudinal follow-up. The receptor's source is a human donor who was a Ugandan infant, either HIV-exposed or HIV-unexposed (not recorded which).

CDR3 protein: CAYRTQKCTYPTGGSSYTDKLIF. The CDR3 DNA sequence: TGTGCTTATAGGACCCAGAAGTGCACTTACCCTACTGGGGGATCCTCCTACACCGATAAACTCATCTTT. The V and J genes are TRAV38-2/DV8 and TRDJ1; TRDD3 agrees at 10 bases. This CDR3 is 23 amino acids long. Per germline, CDR1 TSESDYY and CDR2 QEAYKQQN. Germline trimming cut 3 bases from V and 0 bases from J; bases unmatched to any gene: 26.